The entry below gives a single T cell receptor (beta chain) sequence along with its context. Its target antigen remains unknown. No per-base quality is available; no much larger clone lies one base away. Including cysteine and phenylalanine, the CDR3 has 16 amino acids. Left in the record is the CDR3 DNA by itself, 48 bases read in frame from the first base. V is pruned by 1 base and J by 2 bases, leaving 6 bases of the junction without a gene match. The germline V gene yields MDHEN for CDR1 and SYDVKM for CDR2. Donors were healthy HIV-negative adults with no recently reported acute infections or vaccinations. All donors were Caucasian adults living in Nashville, Tennessee, USA. CD4+ T cells were enriched by magnetic negative selection; naive cells were then positively selected on CD45RA, and the negative fraction formed the memory subset. After blood collection by leukapheresis, PBMCs were isolated using Ficoll-Histopaque density gradient centrifugation and then cryopreserved in the vapor phase of liquid nitrogen. Analytical flow cytometry was used to check the purity and quantity of every magnetically sorted T cell population. Genomic DNA was isolated from every sorted fraction and measured by UV absorbance on a Nanodrop 2000c.

The data originate from a study of shared clonotypes between healthy human individuals (dated by TCRdb to the early 2020s). In terms of the full investigation: Three men and two women, aged 18 to 49 years, made up the cohort. For each donor, CD4 naive and CD4 memory were each run on three plates, CD8 naive on two plates, and CD8 memory on one plate. To estimate repertoire size and how much clonotype sharing occurs between individuals, the study deeply sequenced the blood TCR repertoires of about five healthy adults. To increase sequencing depth and limit assay-specific biases, TCR repertoire library preparation and sequencing were carried out by different laboratories using diverse techniques. Per donor, leukapheresis produced somewhere between about 0.94 and 9 billion PBMCs.

General findings and caveats noted by the study authors: Sharing across a few donors was observed for approximately 5% of naive CD4, 3% to 4% of naive CD8, about 2.3% of memory CD4, and around 0.4% of memory CD8 clonotypes. Only blood was sampled, and tissue TCR repertoires likely differ from those in blood. Incomplete sequencing was indicated by rarefaction of sorted-subset datasets, despite the large sequencing depth. Naive subsets generally had larger estimated clonotype richness than memory subsets. Pairwise subsampling led to the expectation that sequencing depth would affect the degree of clonotype sharing among donors. The genetic and exposure-history diversity represented was limited by the small number of donors. Compared with non-shared clonotypes, the clonotypes found in all four sorted-subset donors had higher generation probabilities.

TCR CDR3 regions were amplified from genomic DNA by multiplex PCR using the deep immunoSEQ assay. For each cell subset, the extracted genomic DNA was distributed evenly across all wells of several immunoSEQ 96-well plates, and each plate served as one replicate. For sorted subsets, approximately 0.2 ug of genomic DNA, equivalent to around 31,000 T cell genomes, went into each replicate PCR. Purified libraries were measured with a Qubit 3.0 fluorometer, size-checked on a Bioanalyzer 2100, and measured again with the KAPA Library Quantification kit. Each immunoSEQ 96-well plate was sequenced on its own single-read 150-cycle Illumina NextSeq 550 flow cell. Per the original workflow: Because only junctional sequences without quality scores were contained in the immunoSEQ output, filtering matching that applied to full-length reads could not be performed. Sequences were annotated with PyIR, a Python wrapper for IgBLAST v1.9, using IMGT germline references to assign V/J genes and CDR3. Any read was removed if the V/J assignment was weak (E-value above 1e-6), the CDR3 was missing, or the read contained stop codons, out-of-frame junctions, or ambiguous translated residues. A V3J clonotype was defined by an identical inferred V gene, J gene, and CDR3 amino acid sequence. To compute the percentage overlap between repertoires, the number of shared unique clonotypes was divided by the size of the smaller repertoire. Repertoire richness was assessed with RTK rarefaction, the Chao1 estimator, and Recon v2.1 estimates of unobserved clonotypes. OLGA was used to compute generation probabilities for all TCRbeta clonotypes that the gDNA method yielded from four donors. The table comes from immuneACCESS by way of TCRdb, which keeps in-frame sequences with V and J called. Part of the clones is missing from these tables; in studies checked, under half for an unresolved V gene and the rest for unknown reasons. Clone size and V and J calls were adopted from that table, with D and trimming inferred from the DNA. The sample contains under 600,000 clones, more than 95% of them found a single time. The top ten clonotypes cover roughly 0.055% of the sample.

The chain links TRBV28 with TRBJ2-7, with 9 bases in between that match TRBD2. This receptor was obtained from a woman aged 25-40 years in good health. Source material: naive CD4+ T cells sorted from blood. According to the study, the label for this sample's cell subset or site signals: CD45RA+ positively selected. The CDR3 has the sequence CASSLYTSGPPYEQYF. The bases read TGTGCCAGCAGTTTATATACTAGCGGGCCGCCCTACGAGCAGTACTTC.